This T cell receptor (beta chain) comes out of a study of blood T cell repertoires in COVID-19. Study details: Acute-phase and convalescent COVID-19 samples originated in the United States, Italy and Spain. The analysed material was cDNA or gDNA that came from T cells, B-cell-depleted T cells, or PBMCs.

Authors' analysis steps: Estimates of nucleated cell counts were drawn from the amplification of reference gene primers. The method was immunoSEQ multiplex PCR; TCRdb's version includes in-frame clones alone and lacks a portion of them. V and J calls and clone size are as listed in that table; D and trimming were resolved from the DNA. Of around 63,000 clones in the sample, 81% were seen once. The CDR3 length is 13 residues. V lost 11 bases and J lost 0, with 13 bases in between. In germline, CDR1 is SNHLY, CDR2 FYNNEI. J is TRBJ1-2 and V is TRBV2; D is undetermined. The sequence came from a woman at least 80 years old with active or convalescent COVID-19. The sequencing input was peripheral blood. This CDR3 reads CAGTTPSNYGYTF. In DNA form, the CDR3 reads TGTGCCGGAACGACACCTTCTAACTATGGCTACACCTTC.